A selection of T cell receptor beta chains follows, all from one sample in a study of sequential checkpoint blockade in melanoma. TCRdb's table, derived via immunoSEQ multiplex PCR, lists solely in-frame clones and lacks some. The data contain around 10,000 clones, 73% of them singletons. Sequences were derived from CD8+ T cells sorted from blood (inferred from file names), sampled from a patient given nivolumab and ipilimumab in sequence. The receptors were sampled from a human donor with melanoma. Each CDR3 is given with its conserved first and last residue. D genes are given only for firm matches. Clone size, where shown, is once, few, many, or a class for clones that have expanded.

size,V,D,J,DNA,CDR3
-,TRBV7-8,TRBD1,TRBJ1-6,TGTGCCAGCAGCGCCGGGACAGGGTTCCCTTCACCCCTCCACTTT,CASSAGTGFPSPLHF
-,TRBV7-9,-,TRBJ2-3,TGTGCCAGCAGCTTACGAGACGGGTGGATGGATACGCAGTATTTT,CASSLRDGWMDTQYF
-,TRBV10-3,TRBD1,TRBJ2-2,TGTGCCATCACCCCCACAGGGGGCAACACCGGGGAGCTGTTTTTT,CAITPTGGNTGELFF
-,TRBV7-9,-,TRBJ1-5,TGTGCCAGCAGCCGAACGGGTAGCAATCAGCCCCAGCATTTT,CASSRTGSNQPQHF
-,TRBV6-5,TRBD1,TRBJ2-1,TGTGCCTCAGGGGCGCCCGGGACAGGGGATAGGTTCTTC,CASGAPGTGDRFF
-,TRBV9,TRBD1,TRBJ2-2,TGTGCCAGCAGCGTCTCCGAAGGGGGACAGGACGTCACCGGGGAGCTGTTTTTT,CASSVSEGGQDVTGELFF
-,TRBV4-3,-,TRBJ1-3,TGCGCCAGCAGCCAAGATTCAGGGAACACCATATATTTT,CASSQDSGNTIYF
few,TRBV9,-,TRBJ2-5,TGTGCCAGCAGCGTAGGAGCAGTTGGATTGTCGGAGCAGTACTTC,CASSVGAVGLSEQYF
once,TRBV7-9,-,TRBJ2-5,TGTGCCAGCAGCTTAGACAGCCAAGAGACCCAGTACTTC,CASSLDSQETQYF
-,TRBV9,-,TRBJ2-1,TGTGCCAGCAGCGTGGCGGGCTTCCCCTCCTTAGAGCAGTTCTTC,CASSVAGFPSLEQFF
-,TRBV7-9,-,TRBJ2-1,TGTGCCACCAGTTATTCGGTTCGCAATGAGCAGTTCTTC,CATSYSVRNEQFF
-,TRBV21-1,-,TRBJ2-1,TGTGCCAGCAGCAGACCTCTTGGCGGCTCCTACAATGAGCAGTTCTTC,CASSRPLGGSYNEQFF
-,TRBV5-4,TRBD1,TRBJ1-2,TGTGCCAGCAGCTTAACCCCACCTCGACAGGGGGAAGGCTACACCTTC,CASSLTPPRQGEGYTF
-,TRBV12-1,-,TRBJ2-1,TGTGCCAGCAGCTTTGGCAGGGGGTATTACAATGAGCAGTTCTTC,CASSFGRGYYNEQFF
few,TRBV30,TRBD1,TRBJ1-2,TGTGCCTGCAGGGACAGGGTTGACTATGGCTACACCTTC,CACRDRVDYGYTF
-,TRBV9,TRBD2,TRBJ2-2,TGTGCCAGCAGTAACTCCCGCGGGGGGGAGGGCACCGGGGAGCTGTTTTTT,CASSNSRGGEGTGELFF
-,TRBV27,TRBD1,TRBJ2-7,TGTGCCAGCAGTCTAAGGACAGGGAGCGAGCAGTACTTC,CASSLRTGSEQYF
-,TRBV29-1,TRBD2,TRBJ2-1,TGCAGCGTTGGGGGGTGGGAGGGCCAGGGAAATGAGCAGTTCTTC,CSVGGWEGQGNEQFF